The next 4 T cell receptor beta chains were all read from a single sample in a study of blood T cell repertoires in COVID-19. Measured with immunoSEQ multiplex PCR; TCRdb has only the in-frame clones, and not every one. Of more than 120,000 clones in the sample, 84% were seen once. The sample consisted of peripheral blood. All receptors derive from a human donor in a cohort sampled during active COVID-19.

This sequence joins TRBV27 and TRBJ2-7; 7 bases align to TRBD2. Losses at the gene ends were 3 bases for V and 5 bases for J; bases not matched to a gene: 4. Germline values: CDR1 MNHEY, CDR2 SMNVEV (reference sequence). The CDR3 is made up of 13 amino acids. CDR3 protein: CASSFGGGNEQYF. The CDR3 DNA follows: TGTGCCAGCAGTTTTGGGGGGGGGAACGAGCAGTACTTC.

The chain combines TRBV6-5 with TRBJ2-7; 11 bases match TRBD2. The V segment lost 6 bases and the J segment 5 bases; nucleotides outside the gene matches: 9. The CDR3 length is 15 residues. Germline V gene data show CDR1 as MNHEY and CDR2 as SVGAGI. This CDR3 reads CASSPVAGGRDEQYV. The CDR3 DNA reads TGTGCCAGCAGCCCCGTAGCGGGAGGGCGGGACGAGCAGTACGTC.

The CDR3, as DNA: TGTGCCAGCAGCGTAGCTCCAGACCCGTCGCGGGAGAACTACAATGAGCAGTTCTTC. It is translated as CASSVAPDPSRENYNEQFF. This chain uses TRBV9 with TRBJ2-1; 7 bases agree with TRBD2. The V and J ends lost 0 bases and 3 bases, in that order; junction bases with no gene match: 15. Per germline, CDR1 SGDLS and CDR2 YYNGEE. The CDR3 loop spans 19 amino acids.

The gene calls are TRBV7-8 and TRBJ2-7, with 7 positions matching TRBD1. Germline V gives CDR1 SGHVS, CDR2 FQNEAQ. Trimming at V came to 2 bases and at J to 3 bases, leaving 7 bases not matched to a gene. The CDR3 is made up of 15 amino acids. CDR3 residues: CASSLYAGTVYEQYF. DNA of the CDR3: TGTGCCAGCAGCTTATACGCCGGGACAGTCTACGAGCAGTACTTC.